Listed here is a single T cell receptor (beta chain). The target antigen is unknown. Libraries were prepared by immunoSEQ multiplex PCR; TCRdb keeps only in-frame clonotypes and omits some of them. The sample contains about 45,000 clones, roughly 94% of which appear only once. This sample is part of a study of T cells in tuberculosis. Points from the study as a whole: Active tuberculosis TCR-alpha repertoires lay closer to GMM-specific TCRs than IGRA-negative controls, suggesting clonal expansion.

The CDR3 sequence is 16 residues long. CDR1 is SGHDT and CDR2 is YYEEEE in the germline V gene. V trimming: 3 bases; J trimming: 2 bases; junction bases outside the gene matches: 7. The sequenced sample consisted of PBMCs. This clonotype originated in a donor under 30 with latent tuberculosis or without tuberculosis infection. Some clones in this sample may be carry-over from other donors' samples. The chain combines TRBV5-6 with TRBJ2-2; 7 bases line up with TRBD2. Written as DNA, the CDR3 is TGTGCCAGCAGCTCCCGGGCTAGCGGAAACACCGGGGAGCTGTTTTTT. It yields the protein CASSSRASGNTGELFF.